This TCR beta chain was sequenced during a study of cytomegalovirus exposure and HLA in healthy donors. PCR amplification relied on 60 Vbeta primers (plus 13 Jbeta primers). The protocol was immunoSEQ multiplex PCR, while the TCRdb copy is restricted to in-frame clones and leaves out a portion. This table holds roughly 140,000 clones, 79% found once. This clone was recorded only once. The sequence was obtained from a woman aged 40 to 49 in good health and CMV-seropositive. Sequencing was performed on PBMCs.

The CDR3 DNA is TGTGCCAGCTCACCAGTTGGGACAGAACTTTATGGCTACACCTTC. As protein: CASSPVGTELYGYTF. This chain uses TRBV18 with TRBJ1-2, with TRBD1 matching 7 bases. This CDR3 has 15 amino acids. The V gene end was trimmed by 2 bases and the J gene end by 5 bases; junction bases not matched to a gene: 8. Germline V gene data show CDR1 as KGHSH and CDR2 as LQKENI.